This TCR beta chain was observed in a study of OX40 agonist ivuxolimab in advanced cancers. Assay used: immunoSEQ multiplex PCR; TCRdb lists only in-frame clones, some missing. This table holds 32,000 or so clones, about four fifths found once. V dropped 0 bases and J dropped 0 bases, with 9 bases sitting between them. This CDR3 is built from 15 residues. Per germline, CDR1 SGHRS and CDR2 YFSETQ. This sequence joins TRBV5-1 and TRBJ2-5, with D perhaps given as TRBD1 or TRBD2 (5 bases each). The source is an adult with an advanced solid tumor such as melanoma, head and neck, liver or kidney cancer. The sample here was CD4+ or CD8+ T cells sorted from blood, taken in a trial of the OX40 agonist ivuxolimab. The chain's CDR3 is CASSLGGTHQETQYF. CDR3 DNA: TGCGCCAGCAGCTTGGGTGGGACCCACCAAGAGACCCAGTACTTC.